These 15 T cell receptor beta chains were sequenced from one sample in a study of tumor-infiltrating lymphocytes in primary liver carcinoma. With a constant-region primer, TCR beta cDNA was made from about 0.55 ug of total RNA. Amplification in three nested multiplex PCR rounds with slightly modified ARM-PCR gave rise to TCR beta libraries. With TRBV1-TRBV30 forward primers and a C-beta reverse primer, the first two PCR rounds were run for roughly 10 cycles each. TCRdb used MiXCR to reprocess the multiplex PCR reads, holding one entry per CDR3 protein. The sample contains tens of thousands of distinct CDR3 sequences, 72% of which appear only once. From unsorted bulk tissue weighing roughly 17-31 mg, DNA and RNA were co-extracted. Sequencing was carried out using liver tumor tissue from sampling region 1. Regarding subset: tumor region T1, superior pole. Receptors originate from a man aged 40-49 years with primary liver carcinoma and hepatitis B virus infection.

A word on this clonotype: As the CDR3 is not closed by the conserved phenylalanine or tryptophan, this likely results from a read error. The rearrangement uses TRBV6-5 and TRBJ1-2, with TRBD1 as a possible D gene (6 bases). CDR1 is MNHEY, CDR2 SVGAGI, per germline. The CDR3 has 15 amino acids. The CDR3 nucleotides read TGTGCCAGCAGATACACCGCAGGGGAAAACTACGGCTACACCTCC. It is translated as CASRYTAGENYGYTS.

V and J are TRBV4-2 and TRBJ2-6; D not resolved. This CDR3 contains 18 residues. Trimming left V 9 bases short and J 2 bases short, with 23 bases between. Germline CDR1 reads LGHNA; CDR2 reads YNFKEQ. CDR3 bases: TGTGCCAGGGGCCAAGAAATCGGTATGCTGCCTGGGGCCAACGTCCTGACTTTC. Protein sequence: CARGQEIGMLPGANVLTF.

The rearrangement joins TRBV2 to TRBJ2-7, with a tentative D call TRBD2 (6 bases). The V end lost 7 bases, the J end lost 1 base, and 14 bases lay between the germline ends. This CDR3 contains 14 residues. The germline V gene encodes CDR1 SNHLY and CDR2 FYNNEI. This chain's CDR3 is CASTGRRDSYEQYF. In DNA form, the CDR3 reads TGTGCCAGCACTGGGCGGCGGGATTCCTACGAGCAGTACTTC.

About this clonotype: At one end, the junction sequence differs from germline, possibly due to a read error. The chain employs TRBV4-1 and TRBJ1-2; the D gene is possibly TRBD1 (5 bases). Germline loops: CDR1 MGHRA, CDR2 YSYEKL. This CDR3 has 17 residues. The CDR3 sequence: CVSSQLRGAGSFYGYTF. CDR3 bases: TGCGTCAGCAGCCAGTTAAGAGGGGCAGGATCTTTCTATGGCTACACCTTC.

This clonotype has a single count. The CDR3 ends on some other residue instead of the conserved phenylalanine or tryptophan, so this is likely a read error. This chain connects TRBV20-1 to TRBJ2-3; 7 nucleotides line up with TRBD2. Germline CDR1 DFQATT, CDR2 SNEGSKA (reference sequence). The CDR3 contains 15 residues. V lost 0 bases and J lost 4; bases outside the gene matches: 7. CDR3 nucleotide sequence: TGCAGTGCTAGAGAGGTGACTAGCCCCGCAGATACGCAGTATTCT. Protein sequence: CSAREVTSPADTQYS.

This clonotype was observed a few times. At one boundary the junction diverges from the germline segment, which might be a read error. The rearrangement joins TRBV6-5 to TRBJ2-2, with a tentative D call TRBD2 (5 bases). Germline CDR1 and CDR2: MNHEY and SVGAGI. CDR3 length: 13 residues. The DNA for the CDR3 is TGTGTCAGCAGCTACACGAGGGCCGGGGAGCTGTTTTTT. Residues: CVSSYTRAGELFF.

This clonotype came up a few times. This may come from a read error, since a much larger clone is one base off. V gene TRBV10-3 combines with J gene TRBJ1-5; D is possibly TRBD1 (5 bases). Germline lookup yields CDR1 ENHRY and CDR2 SYGVKD. The CDR3 is 16 residues long. The V end lost 1 base, the J end lost 9 bases, and 19 bases lay between the germline ends. This chain's CDR3 is CAISELVAGQSGPQHF. For the CDR3, the DNA is TGTGCCATCAGTGAGTTGGTGGCAGGACAATCGGGGCCCCAGCATTTT.

A remark on this clonotype: A much larger clone sits a single nucleotide away, making a read error possible. This chain joins TRBV28 and TRBJ1-2; D call uncertain. Germline CDR1 reads MDHEN; CDR2 reads SYDVKM. Trimming removed 4 bases from V and 4 bases from J, with 16 bases in between. CDR3 size: 15 residues. Here the CDR3 reads CASSSVDKDSYGYTF. The CDR3 nucleotides are TGTGCCAGCAGTTCGGTCGACAAGGATTCCTATGGCTACACCTTC.

Details on this clonotype: One end of the junction is discordant with germline, which a read error may explain. The rearrangement joins TRBV6-6 to TRBJ2-3, with a tentative D call TRBD2 (6 bases). Germline values: CDR1 MNHNY, CDR2 SVGAGI (reference sequence). The CDR3 sequence is 15 residues long. CDR3 bases: TGTGCCAGCAGTATGGGGGGATTTGGCACAGACACGCAGTATTTT. As protein: CASSMGGFGTDTQYF.

By its share, this clonotype is medium-sized. V is TRBV11-2 and J is TRBJ2-3; D might be TRBD1 (7 bases). CDR3 length: 16 residues. Germline CDR1 SGHAT, CDR2 FQNNGV. The V and J ends lost 5 bases and 3 bases respectively, with 18 bases between them. CDR3 sequence reads: CASSQGRSGGTDTQYF. CDR3 nucleotide sequence: TGTGCCAGCAGCCAGGGCCGGTCAGGGGGGACAGATACGCAGTATTTT.

As for this clonotype: This may be a read error, as it is one base from a much larger clone. The chain carries TRBV7-9 and TRBJ2-1, with D possibly TRBD2 on 6 matching bases. The germline V gene encodes CDR1 SEHNR and CDR2 FQNEAQ (reference sequence). The V end was cut by 8 bases, the J end by 12 bases, with 17 bases between. The length of the CDR3 is 12 residues. CDR3 sequence: CASGLGGARQFF. DNA of the CDR3: TGTGCCAGCGGCCTAGGAGGGGCAAGGCAGTTCTTC.

Remarks on this clonotype: The germline gene is not matched at one end of the junction; a read error may be the cause. V and J are TRBV11-2 and TRBJ2-1; D not certain. There are 14 residues in the CDR3. CDR1 and CDR2 from the germline V gene are SGHAT and FQNNGV. CDR3 region: CANSSAAGGNEQLF. In DNA form, the CDR3 reads TGTGCCAACAGCTCCGCTGCAGGTGGTAATGAGCAGTTATTC.

Concerning this clonotype: The CDR3 does not close with the conserved phenylalanine or tryptophan, likely indicating a read error. The DNA is left out, because the CDR3 cannot be placed on it with certainty; the CDR3 is given as TCRdb lists it. J is TRBJ2-2 and V is TRBV4-1; TRBD1 is the table's D call and was not checked against the DNA. The germline CDR1 and CDR2 sequences are MGHRA and YSYEKL. The CDR3 sequence runs 15 residues, both termini included. CDR3 sequence: CASSPDRGNAVELFL.

V gene TRBV7-8 combines with J gene TRBJ2-3; D uncertain. V was cut by 2 bases and J by 4 bases, with 13 bases left in between. This CDR3 spans 15 amino acids. In germline, CDR1 is SGHVS, CDR2 FQNEAQ. CDR3 loop: CASSLRGIDSDTQYF. In DNA, the CDR3 is TGTGCCAGCAGCTTAAGAGGTATTGACTCAGATACGCAGTATTTT.

J is TRBJ1-4 and V is TRBV11-2, with a tentative D call TRBD1 (5 bases). V was trimmed by 10 bases and J by 5 bases, leaving 17 bases between them. This CDR3 is built from 14 residues. Germline CDR1 is SGHAT and CDR2 is FQNNGV. The DNA for the CDR3 is TGTGCCAACAAGGATACAAGGGGCAATGAAAAACTGTTTTTT. Amino acid sequence: CANKDTRGNEKLFF.